This paragraph covers one TCR beta chain sequence. The data originate from a study of identifying expanded T cells in peripheral blood. The CDR3 runs to 15 residues. The V end was cut by 6 bases, the J end by 4 bases, with 13 bases between. Germline V lookup: CDR1 SGHAT, CDR2 FQNNGV. Measured with immunoSEQ multiplex PCR; TCRdb has only the in-frame clones, and not every one. The data hold around 90,000 clones, with roughly 88% observed a single time. The chain combines TRBV11-2 with TRBJ1-6, with a tentative D call TRBD1 (5 bases). The sample consisted of blood. This TCR was recovered from a person between 18 and 69 years old in good health. This chain's CDR3 is CASRHIQGYNSPLHF. The DNA of the CDR3 is TGTGCCAGCAGACACATTCAGGGATATAATTCACCCCTCCACTTT.